The 23 T cell receptor beta chains given below trace back to one sample, sequenced in a study of blood T cells in healthy people across ages. Combining a sample-barcoded 5' primer with a J-beta primer mix, a second PCR ran for 7 to 11 cycles. TCRdb re-analysed the 5' RACE reads in MiXCR, keeping a single row per CDR3 protein. In the table there are 780,000 or so distinct CDR3 sequences, roughly 56% of which are singletons. Sequencing input: blood. The receptors were sampled from a man aged 40-55 years in good health.

In this sample, this clonotype turned up a few times. The V and J genes are TRBV28 and TRBJ1-2, with D unresolved. Germline V CDR1 and CDR2: MDHEN, SYDVKM. The CDR3 is 13 residues long. The V end lost 7 bases, the J end lost 7 bases, and 16 bases lay between the germline ends. CDR3 sequence: CASTLDAGFGYTF. The CDR3 DNA reads TGTGCCAGCACCTTGGATGCGGGATTTGGCTACACCTTC.

This chain joins TRBV5-8 and TRBJ1-3; D unresolved. The CDR3 loop spans 13 amino acids. Germline V gives CDR1 SGHTS, CDR2 YDEGEE. Trimming removed 4 bases at V and 6 bases at J, with 11 bases between. The CDR3 nucleotides are TGTGCCAGCAGCGTACGGCTGAAAAACACCATATATTTT. This translates into CASSVRLKNTIYF.

Comment on this clonotype: Likely a read error: the CDR3 ends without its conserved phenylalanine or tryptophan. CDR3 in amino acids: CASSFPPGGQSYEQYL. The CDR3 nucleotides are TGTGCCAGCAGCTTTCCTCCGGGGGGCCAATCCTACGAGCAGTACTTG. The chain combines TRBV7-2 with TRBJ2-5; possible D gene TRBD2, 7 bases. The DNA end is more similar to TRBJ2-7, so the J call may be wrong. This CDR3 contains 16 residues. Germline CDR1 and CDR2: SGHTA and FQGNSA.

The chain recombines TRBV29-1 with TRBJ2-1; TRBD1 matches 9 bases. V was clipped by 7 bases and J by 3 bases; unmatched bases: 7. Germline V gene data show CDR1 as SQVTM and CDR2 as ANQGSEA. This CDR3 contains 14 residues. The DNA for the CDR3 is TGCAGCGCTGACAGGGGGACGGGCTACAATGAGCAGTTCTTC. Translation: CSADRGTGYNEQFF.

This chain joins TRBV20-1 and TRBJ1-4; 9 nucleotides match TRBD1. V gave up 2 bases and J gave up 6 bases; unmatched junction bases: 22. CDR1 DFQATT and CDR2 SNEGSKA come from the germline V gene (reference sequence). CDR3 length equals 20 residues. CDR3 DNA sequence: TGCAGTGCTAGAACCTATAAAGTACCGGGACAGGGAAACGATTATGAAAAACTGTTTTTT. Translating gives CSARTYKVPGQGNDYEKLFF.

The J gene is TRBJ1-1, the V gene TRBV5-6; D remains ambiguous. The V and J ends lost 0 bases and 5 bases respectively, with 20 bases between them. CDR1 and CDR2 from the germline V gene are SGHDT and YYEEEE. CDR3 size: 17 residues. The CDR3, as DNA: TGTGCCAGCAGCTTGGCCGGTCGGGGATCTGGGAGGACTGAAGCTTTCTTT. Its translation is CASSLAGRGSGRTEAFF.

The CDR3 region has the DNA TGTGCCAGCACCCTCGGGAGGGGCAGGAGAACCTACGAGCAGTACTTC. Amino acid sequence: CASTLGRGRRTYEQYF. The V call is TRBV12-3 or TRBV12-4, the J call TRBJ2-7; the match to TRBD2 covers 8 bases. The CDR3 is 16 amino acids. Germline trimming cut 7 bases from V and 2 bases from J; bases unmatched to any gene: 13.

This clonotype showed up just a few times. The chain has TRBV20-1 and TRBJ2-5, with TRBD2 matching over 11 bases. The junction had 6 bases not matched to a gene; V was cut back by 5 bases and J by 1 base. The CDR3 runs 15 residues. Germline lookup yields CDR1 DFQATT and CDR2 SNEGSKA (reference sequence). DNA for the CDR3: TGCAGTGCTCCCCTAGCGGGAGGCTTCCAAGAGACCCAGTACTTC. It encodes CSAPLAGGFQETQYF.

The chain employs TRBV3-1 and TRBJ1-4; D might be TRBD1 (5 bases). Germline V CDR1 and CDR2: LGHDT, YNNKEL (reference sequence). This CDR3 region has 14 residues. V was trimmed by 2 bases and J by 15 bases, leaving 19 bases between them. The CDR3 coding sequence is TGTGCCAGCAGCCAACGAGAGGGACGGACCAATTTGTTTTTT. Encoded protein: CASSQREGRTNLFF.

This clonotype has just a few counts. The chain is built from TRBV24-1 and TRBJ2-6, with TRBD1 as a possible D gene (6 bases). The CDR3 has 16 amino acids. V dropped 4 bases and J dropped 0 bases, with 9 bases sitting between them. Germline V CDR1 and CDR2: KGHDR, SFDVKD. Here the CDR3 reads CATSDLRGSGANVLTF. The CDR3 DNA sequence: TGTGCCACCAGTGACCTCAGGGGCTCTGGGGCCAACGTCCTGACTTTC.

CDR3 region: CSASYGSSYNEQFF. The CDR3 DNA reads TGCAGTGCTAGTTACGGGAGCTCCTACAATGAGCAGTTCTTC. The chain carries TRBV20-1 and TRBJ2-1, with D possibly matching TRBD2 (6 bases). CDR3 size: 14 residues. Germline CDR1 is DFQATT and CDR2 is SNEGSKA (reference sequence). V gave up 3 bases and J gave up 0 bases, with 9 bases separating them.

The chain links TRBV12-3 or TRBV12-4 to TRBJ2-3; the D is unclear. The CDR3 totals 15 residues. With 10 bases removed from V and 0 bases from J, the gap between germline ends came to 17 bases. The CDR3 here is CAIAIWRPSTDTQYF. Here the CDR3 DNA reads TGTGCCATCGCAATTTGGCGCCCTAGCACAGATACGCAGTATTTT.

This chain connects TRBV7-9 to TRBJ2-3; 7 nucleotides line up with TRBD2. The CDR3 runs 15 residues. J gave up 5 bases and V 11 bases, and 16 bases lay outside the gene matches. The germline CDR1 and CDR2 sequences are SEHNR and FQNEAQ (reference sequence). The chain's CDR3 is CAGTDQRESIDTQYF. Here the CDR3 DNA reads TGTGCCGGGACGGATCAGCGGGAATCGATAGATACGCAGTATTTT.

The rearrangement joins TRBV10-3 to TRBJ2-3; 7 bases are shared with TRBD1. This CDR3 has 15 amino acids. The V and J ends lost 3 bases and 2 bases, in that order; junction bases with no gene match: 5. Germline CDR1 reads ENHRY; CDR2 reads SYGVKD. CDR3 in amino acids: CAISEAGGDTDTQYF. The CDR3 nucleotides read TGTGCCATCAGTGAAGCAGGGGGAGACACAGATACGCAGTATTTT.

This sequence joins TRBV4-2 and TRBJ2-7, with D tentatively TRBD1 (6 bases). Germline CDR1 reads LGHNA; CDR2 reads YNFKEQ. This CDR3 region has 15 residues. The V end lost 0 bases, the J end lost 1 base, and 10 bases lay between the germline ends. For the CDR3, the DNA is TGTGCCAGCAGCCAAGAGACAGGATCGTCCTACGAGCAGTACTTC. Protein product: CASSQETGSSYEQYF.

The V call is TRBV6-1, the J call TRBJ2-6, with D possibly being TRBD1 (6 bases). Per germline, CDR1 MNHNS and CDR2 SASEGT. V was trimmed by 6 bases and J by 2 bases, leaving 20 bases between them. This CDR3 is built from 18 residues. The CDR3 DNA sequence: TGTGCCAGCAGGCACCGGGACAAAAGTCGGCCTGGGGCCAACGTCCTGACTTTC. This gives the protein CASRHRDKSRPGANVLTF.

V and J are TRBV6-6 and TRBJ2-7; the match to TRBD2 covers 8 bases. V was clipped by 5 bases and J by 4 bases; unmatched bases: 13. Looked up from germline, CDR1 is MNHNY and CDR2 is SVGAGI (reference sequence). The CDR3 extends over 16 amino acids. In DNA form, the CDR3 reads TGTGCCAGCAGTAAAACTACCAGCGGGAGTTCGTACGAGCAGTACTTC. It codes for CASSKTTSGSSYEQYF.

This chain joins TRBV24-1 and TRBJ1-1; tentative D call: TRBD1 (6 bases). The CDR3 contains 16 residues. V was clipped by 2 bases and J by 8 bases, with 20 bases between them. The germline gives CDR1 KGHDR, CDR2 SFDVKD. CDR3 nucleotides: TGTGCCACCAGTGATTCAAGTGTGGGGGGCGCTCCCGAAGCTTTCTTT. Translated, it gives CATSDSSVGGAPEAFF.

The chain employs TRBV5-1 and TRBJ2-1; the match to TRBD1 covers 8 bases. The CDR3 length is 14 residues. J lost 5 bases, V lost 4 bases, and 5 bases had no gene match. Germline V CDR1 and CDR2: SGHRS, YFSETQ. The DNA of the CDR3 is TGCGCCAGCAGCGAACAGGGGGGAAACAATGAGCAGTTCTTC. It yields the protein CASSEQGGNNEQFF.

The chain couples TRBV6-5 to TRBJ2-3, with 7 nucleotides matching TRBD1. This CDR3 has 14 amino acids. V shed 3 bases, J shed 3 bases, and the junction held 3 bases outside the gene matches. Germline V gene sequence: CDR1 MNHEY, CDR2 SVGAGI. CDR3 sequence (DNA): TGTGCCAGCAGTTATCTGACAGGGACAGATACGCAGTATTTT. Its translation is CASSYLTGTDTQYF.

The genes are TRBV20-1 and TRBJ2-1, with TRBD2 identical over 11 bases. The V segment lost 6 bases and the J segment 7 bases; nucleotides outside the gene matches: 17. Per germline, CDR1 DFQATT and CDR2 SNEGSKA (reference sequence). The CDR3 is 17 residues long. CDR3: CSAPILAGASLRNEQFF. The CDR3 coding sequence is TGCAGTGCCCCGATACTAGCGGGAGCGTCGCTAAGGAATGAGCAGTTCTTC.

The chain uses TRBV4-1 and TRBJ2-5; D ambiguous. V dropped 4 bases and J dropped 0 bases, with 12 bases sitting between them. The CDR3 extends over 15 amino acids. CDR1 is MGHRA and CDR2 is YSYEKL in the germline V gene. In DNA form, the CDR3 reads TGCGCCAGCAGCCTCATCGGTCTGTACCAAGAGACCCAGTACTTC. This translates into CASSLIGLYQETQYF.

This chain uses TRBV15 with TRBJ2-1; 8 bases match TRBD2. V lost 0 bases and J lost 4; bases outside the gene matches: 5. The CDR3 is 16 amino acids. Per germline, CDR1 LNHNV and CDR2 YYDKDF (reference sequence). DNA for the CDR3: TGTGCCACCAGCAGAGATCGGGGGGGCCTTTACAATGAGCAGTTCTTC. It specifies CATSRDRGGLYNEQFF.